One and the same sample provided the 2 T cell receptor beta chains below, sequenced in a study of blood T cell repertoires in COVID-19. The table came from immunoSEQ multiplex PCR; TCRdb's copy has only in-frame clones and leaves some out. The sample contains 330,000 or so clones, more than 70% of which appear only once. The sample was peripheral blood. The receptors here all came from a woman aged 55-69 years with COVID-19, enrolled during active disease.

The genes are TRBV11-2 and TRBJ1-1, with a weak D call TRBD1 (6 bases). CDR3 length equals 13 residues. Trimming left V 6 bases short and J 8 bases short, with 16 bases between. Germline V gene lookup returns CDR1 SGHAT and CDR2 FQNNGV. CDR3 DNA sequence: TGTGCCAGCAGTCTGGGACAAGTCCCGGAAGCTTTCTTT. The encoded protein is CASSLGQVPEAFF.

V gene TRBV5-1 combines with J gene TRBJ1-2; unclear D gene. The CDR3 is made up of 17 amino acids. V lost 0 bases to trimming and J lost 1 base, with 16 bases between them. The germline CDR1 and CDR2 sequences are SGHRS and YFSETQ. CDR3 region: CASSLEATAHLNYGYTF. The DNA of the CDR3 is TGCGCCAGCAGCTTGGAGGCGACTGCCCACCTTAACTATGGCTACACCTTC.